One sample yielded the 9 T cell receptor beta chains listed below, sequenced in a study of T cell responses to AZD1222 COVID-19 vaccine. TCRdb's table, derived via immunoSEQ multiplex PCR, lists solely in-frame clones and lacks some. The data contain about 170,000 clones, 90% of them singletons. The sample consisted of peripheral blood, taken on day 0 of AZD1222 vaccination. The origin of the receptors is an adult in good health.

The V call is TRBV11-3, the J call TRBJ2-3; 12 nucleotides line up with TRBD1. Germline-derived CDR1 and CDR2 are SGHNT and YENEEA. The CDR3 extends over 17 amino acids. V gave up 5 bases and J gave up 1 base; unmatched junction bases: 7. The CDR3 bases are TGTGCCAGCAGCCCAGGGACAGGGGGCGGGCGCACAGATACGCAGTATTTT. As protein: CASSPGTGGGRTDTQYF.

The chain employs TRBV5-6 and TRBJ2-1; D could derive from TRBD1 or TRBD2 (5 bases each). V lost 4 bases and J lost 7, with 21 bases in between. Germline V gene lookup returns CDR1 SGHDT and CDR2 YYEEEE. The CDR3 sequence is 16 residues long. Here the CDR3 reads CASSPPGTWLGNEQFF. CDR3 nucleotide sequence: TGTGCCAGCAGCCCACCCGGGACCTGGCTAGGGAATGAGCAGTTCTTC.

This clone was picked up one time. V and J are TRBV11-2 and TRBJ2-7, with D tentatively TRBD2 (6 bases). Trimming pared 5 bases from V and 5 bases from J, leaving 10 bases between. The CDR3 loop spans 12 amino acids. Germline values: CDR1 SGHAT, CDR2 FQNNGV. The CDR3 bases are TGTGCCAGCAGCCTAGGCGGGAACGAGCAGTACTTC. It yields the protein CASSLGGNEQYF.

CDR3 sequence: CASSLRAGTNEQFF. The CDR3, as DNA: TGTGCCAGCAGCTTGCGAGCAGGGACCAATGAGCAGTTCTTC. The chain combines TRBV5-4 with TRBJ2-1; D assignment may be TRBD1 or TRBD2 (5 bases each). Germline V gene sequence: CDR1 SGHNT, CDR2 YYREEE (reference sequence). V shed 1 base and J shed 6 bases, with 11 bases lying between them. This CDR3 spans 14 amino acids.

The chain employs TRBV21-1 and TRBJ1-4; the DNA was not compared with TRBD1, the D call given in the table. TRBV21-1 is annotated as a pseudogene. The CDR3 loop spans 15 amino acids. This CDR3 is CASSAYRGRNEKLFF. DNA for the CDR3: TGTGCCAGCAGCGCCTACAGGGGTCGGAATGAAAAACTGTTTTTT.

CDR3 DNA sequence: TGTGCCAGCAGCTTAGGCCGACAGGGGGCGCTTTATGGCTACACCTTC. Its protein product is CASSLGRQGALYGYTF. This chain uses TRBV7-8 with TRBJ1-2; 10 bases align to TRBD1. Trimming cost V 1 base and J 5 bases; bases outside gene matches: 7. Germline V gene sequence: CDR1 SGHVS, CDR2 FQNEAQ. The CDR3 extends over 16 amino acids.

This clone was observed once. The chain recombines TRBV27 with TRBJ1-1; no reliable D call. This CDR3 is built from 13 residues. V dropped 8 bases and J dropped 3 bases, with 13 bases sitting between them. Germline assignment: CDR1 MNHEY and CDR2 SMNVEV (reference sequence). The CDR3 is CASGGWSDTEAFF. In DNA form, the CDR3 reads TGTGCCAGCGGCGGTTGGAGCGACACTGAAGCTTTCTTT.

The chain combines TRBV5-5 with TRBJ2-2; unclear D gene. The V gene lost 3 bases and the J gene lost 2 bases, with 23 bases spanning the gap. This CDR3 is built from 19 residues. CDR1 is SGHKS, CDR2 YYEKEE, per germline (reference sequence). The CDR3 DNA reads TGTGCCAGCAGCTGGAAAGTCTTTTATGGGAAAGTAAACACCGGGGAGCTGTTTTTT. Amino acids: CASSWKVFYGKVNTGELFF.

The chain is built from TRBV27 and TRBJ1-1; 7 nucleotides align to TRBD1. Germline V CDR1 and CDR2: MNHEY, SMNVEV (reference sequence). V shed 5 bases, J shed 5 bases, and the junction held 11 bases outside the gene matches. The CDR3 is 15 amino acids. The CDR3 region is CASSPRKDRRTEAFF. As DNA, the CDR3 is TGTGCCAGCAGTCCCCGGAAGGACAGGAGAACTGAAGCTTTCTTT.